The sequence of this T cell receptor beta chain was determined in a study of blood T cell repertoires in COVID-19. Generated by immunoSEQ multiplex PCR, the TCRdb table keeps only in-frame clones and is missing some. The data contain over 300,000 clones, 90% of them singletons. The CDR3 has 13 amino acids. Between the trimmed V and J ends, which lost 8 bases and 10 bases, there was a span of 15 bases. Germline loops: CDR1 MNHEY, CDR2 SVGAGI. The clonotype comes from a man between 18 and 35 years old with active or convalescent COVID-19. Material for sequencing was peripheral blood. V and J are TRBV6-5 and TRBJ1-6; D possibly corresponds to TRBD1 (6 bases). The CDR3, as DNA: TGTGCCAGCCGGGACACCTCCTACTCACCCCTCCACTTT. It specifies CASRDTSYSPLHF.